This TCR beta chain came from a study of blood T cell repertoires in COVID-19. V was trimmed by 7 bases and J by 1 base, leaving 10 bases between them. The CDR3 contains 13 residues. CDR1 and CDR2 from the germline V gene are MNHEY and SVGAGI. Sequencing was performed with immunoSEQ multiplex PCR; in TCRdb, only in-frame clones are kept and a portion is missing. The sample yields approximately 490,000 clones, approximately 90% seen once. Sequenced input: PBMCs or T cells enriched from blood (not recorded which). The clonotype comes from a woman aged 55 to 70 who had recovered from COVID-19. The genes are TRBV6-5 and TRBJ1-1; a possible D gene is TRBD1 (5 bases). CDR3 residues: CASKQGKNTEAFF. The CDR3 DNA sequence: TGTGCCAGCAAGCAGGGAAAGAACACTGAAGCTTTCTTT.